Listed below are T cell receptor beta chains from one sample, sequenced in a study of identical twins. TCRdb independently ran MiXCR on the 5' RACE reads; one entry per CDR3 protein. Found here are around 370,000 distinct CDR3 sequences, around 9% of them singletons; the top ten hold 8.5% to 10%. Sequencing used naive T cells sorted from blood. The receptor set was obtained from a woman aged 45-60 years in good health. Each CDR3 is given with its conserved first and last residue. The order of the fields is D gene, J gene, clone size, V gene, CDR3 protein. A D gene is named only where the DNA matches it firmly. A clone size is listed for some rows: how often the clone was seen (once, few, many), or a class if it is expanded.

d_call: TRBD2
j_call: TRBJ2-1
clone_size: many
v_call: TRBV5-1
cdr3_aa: CASSLRTSGNEQFF

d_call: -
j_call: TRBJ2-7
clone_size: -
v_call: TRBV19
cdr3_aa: CASRFPGGYEQYF

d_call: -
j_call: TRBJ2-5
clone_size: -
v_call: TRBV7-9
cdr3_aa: CASSLGEYQETQYF

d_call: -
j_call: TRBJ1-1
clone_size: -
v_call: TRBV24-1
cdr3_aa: CATTFGDEAFF

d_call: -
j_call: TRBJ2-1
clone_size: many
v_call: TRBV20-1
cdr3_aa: CSARVAVSYNEQFF

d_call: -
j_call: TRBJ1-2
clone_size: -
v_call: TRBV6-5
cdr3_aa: CASMGGYGYTF

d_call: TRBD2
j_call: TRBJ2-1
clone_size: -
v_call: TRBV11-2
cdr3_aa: CASSSLSGIVNEQFF

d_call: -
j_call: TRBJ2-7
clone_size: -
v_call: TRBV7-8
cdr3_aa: CASSEGRSPYEQYF

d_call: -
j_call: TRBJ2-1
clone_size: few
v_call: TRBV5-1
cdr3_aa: CASSHWGRSPADEQFF

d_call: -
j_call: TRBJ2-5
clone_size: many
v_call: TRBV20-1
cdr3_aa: CSARDSSSGHPETQYF

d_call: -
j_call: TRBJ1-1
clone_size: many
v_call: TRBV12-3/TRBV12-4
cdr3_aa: CASSGSMGAFF

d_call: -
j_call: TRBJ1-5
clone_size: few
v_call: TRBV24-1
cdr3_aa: CATHPGTGWNQPQHF

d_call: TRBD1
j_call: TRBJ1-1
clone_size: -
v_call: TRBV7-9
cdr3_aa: CASSLPRDRGNTEAFF

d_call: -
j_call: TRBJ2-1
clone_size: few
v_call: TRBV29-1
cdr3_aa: CSVAIGGSYNEQFF

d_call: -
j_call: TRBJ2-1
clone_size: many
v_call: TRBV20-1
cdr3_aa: CSVPPGPSNEQFF

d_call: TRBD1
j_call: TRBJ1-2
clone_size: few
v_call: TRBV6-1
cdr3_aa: CASSSSTGTYGYTF

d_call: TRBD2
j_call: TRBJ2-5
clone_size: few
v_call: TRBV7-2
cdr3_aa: CASSLGLAGVRETQYF

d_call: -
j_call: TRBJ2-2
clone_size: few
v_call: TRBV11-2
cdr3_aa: CASSLGGVVGELFF

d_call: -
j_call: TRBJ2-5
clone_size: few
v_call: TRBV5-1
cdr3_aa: CASSLAPGRIQETQYF

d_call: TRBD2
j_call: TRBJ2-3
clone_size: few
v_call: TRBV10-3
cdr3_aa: CATRSGGPTDTQYF

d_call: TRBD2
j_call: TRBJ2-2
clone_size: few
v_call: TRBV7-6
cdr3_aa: CASSLEGSGSTGELFF

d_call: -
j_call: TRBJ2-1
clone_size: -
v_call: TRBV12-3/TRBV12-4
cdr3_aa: CASSLPVEHEQFF

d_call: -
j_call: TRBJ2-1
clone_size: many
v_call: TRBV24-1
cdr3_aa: CATSMSSRSYNEQFF

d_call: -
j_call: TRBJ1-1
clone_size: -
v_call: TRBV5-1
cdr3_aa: CASSGQANLNTEAFF

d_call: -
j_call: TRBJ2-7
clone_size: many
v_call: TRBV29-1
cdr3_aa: CSVGAGGYEQYF

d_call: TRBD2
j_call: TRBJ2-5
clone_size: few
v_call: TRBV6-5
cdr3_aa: CASSYGGGYQETQYF

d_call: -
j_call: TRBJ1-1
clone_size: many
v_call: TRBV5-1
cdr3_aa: CASSLASAKGSTEAFF

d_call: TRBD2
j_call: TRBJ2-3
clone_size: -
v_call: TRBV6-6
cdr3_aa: CASSYASGRPATQYF

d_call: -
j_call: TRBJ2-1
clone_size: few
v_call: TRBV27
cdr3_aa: CASRSGGGSHEQFF

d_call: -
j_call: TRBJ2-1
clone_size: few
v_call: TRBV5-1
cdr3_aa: CASSLQGGRNNEQFF

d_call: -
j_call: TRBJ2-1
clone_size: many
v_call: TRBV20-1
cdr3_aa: CSARDRLTYNEQFF

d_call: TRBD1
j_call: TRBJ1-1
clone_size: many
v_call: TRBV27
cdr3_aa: CASRFRQGTGTEAFF